The T cell receptor beta chain under discussion was sequenced for a study of response to subunit inactivated influenza vaccine. From the RT-PCR reads, TCRdb called clonotypes with MiXCR, one entry per CDR3 protein. This sample has 630,000 or so distinct CDR3 sequences, with 15% to 18% found just once. Germline V CDR1 and CDR2: MNHEY, SVGAGI. This CDR3 is built from 13 residues. The V end lost 5 bases, the J end lost 6 bases, and 14 bases lay between the germline ends. The study, taken as a whole, reports: A suggestion made by the authors is that each seasonal influenza vaccination recruits few new T cells.

With regard to this clonotype: The target antigen is unknown.

The chain joins TRBV6-5 to TRBJ2-7, with D perhaps matching TRBD1 (6 bases). This sequence originates from a man aged 50-60 years who received an inactivated influenza vaccine. The sample in question was PBMCs from blood, obtained about 13 days after vaccination. The CDR3: CASSHPGTTEQYF. DNA of the CDR3: TGTGCCAGCAGTCACCCCGGGACAACCGAGCAGTACTTC.